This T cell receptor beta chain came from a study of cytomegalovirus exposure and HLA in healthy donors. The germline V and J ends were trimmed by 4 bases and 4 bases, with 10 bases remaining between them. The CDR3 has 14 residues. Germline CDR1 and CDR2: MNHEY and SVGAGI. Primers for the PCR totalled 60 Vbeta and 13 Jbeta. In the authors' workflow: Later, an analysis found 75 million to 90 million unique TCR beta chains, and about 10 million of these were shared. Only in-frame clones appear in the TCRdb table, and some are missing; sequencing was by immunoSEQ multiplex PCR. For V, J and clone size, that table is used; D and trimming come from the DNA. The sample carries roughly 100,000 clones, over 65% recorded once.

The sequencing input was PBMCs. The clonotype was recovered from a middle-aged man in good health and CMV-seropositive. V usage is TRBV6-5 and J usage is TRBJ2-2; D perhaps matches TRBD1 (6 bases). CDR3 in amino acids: CASSSQGSTGELFF. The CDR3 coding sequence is TGTGCCAGCAGTTCGCAGGGGAGCACCGGGGAGCTGTTTTTT.